What follows are 7 T cell receptor beta chains derived from one specimen sequenced in a study of graft-versus-host responses after intestinal transplantation. These receptors lack a known antigen. Method: immunoSEQ multiplex PCR; TCRdb's copy keeps in-frame clones and lacks some. The sample holds approximately 90,000 clones, about nine tenths seen once. Sequenced material: unstimulated CD4+ T cells sorted from spleen or lymph node cells, taken before transplant. These receptors were obtained from a human donor who was the organ donor for an intestinal transplant.

The CDR3 sequence: CASSKIAGGLTNEQFF. DNA for the CDR3: TGTGCCAGCAGTAAAATAGCGGGAGGGCTCACTAATGAGCAGTTCTTC. The V gene is TRBV7-3, the J gene TRBJ2-1, with 11 bases lining up with TRBD2. The CDR3 spans 16 residues. CDR1 and CDR2 (germline): SGHTA, FQGTGA. The V gene end was trimmed by 6 bases and the J gene end by 7 bases; junction bases not matched to a gene: 11.

This clone was observed a few times. The V gene is TRBV11-2, the J gene TRBJ2-7, with 14 bases lining up with TRBD2. The V gene end was trimmed by 5 bases and the J gene end by 7 bases; junction bases not matched to a gene: 10. CDR1 SGHAT and CDR2 FQNNGV come from the germline V gene. The CDR3 sequence is 16 residues long. The CDR3 region has the DNA TGTGCCAGCAGCATAATAGGGACTAGCGGGAGACAGGAGCAGTACTTC. This encodes CASSIIGTSGRQEQYF. Full variable domain (missing parts from reference TRBV11-2 and TRBJ2-7): EAGVAQSPRYKIIEKRQSVAFWCNPISGHATLYWYQQILGQGPKLLIQFQNNGVVDDSQLPKDRFSAERLKGVDSTLKIQPAKLEDSAVYLCASSIIGTSGRQEQYFGPGTRLTVT.

This chain joins TRBV10-3 and TRBJ2-7; 11 bases map to TRBD1. This CDR3 contains 16 residues. From germline, CDR1 is ENHRY and CDR2 SYGVKD. J was trimmed by 2 bases and V by 0 bases; bases with no gene match: 3. The CDR3 here is CAISESGGQGAYEQYF. In DNA, the CDR3 is TGTGCCATCAGTGAGTCGGGGGGACAGGGGGCCTACGAGCAGTACTTC.

This sequence joins TRBV30 and TRBJ2-1; D remains ambiguous. The CDR3 is made up of 17 amino acids. Trimming pared 0 bases from V and 0 bases from J, leaving 15 bases between. Looked up from germline, CDR1 is GTSNPN and CDR2 is SVGIG (reference sequence). CDR3 loop: CAWSVLTFSSSYNEQFF. CDR3 nucleotides: TGTGCCTGGAGTGTATTGACTTTCTCCAGCTCCTACAATGAGCAGTTCTTC.

This clone was seen just once. The rearrangement links TRBV5-4 to TRBJ2-1; 11 bases align to TRBD2. After removal of 2 bases from V and 9 bases from J, the junction contained 10 bases not matched to a gene. The CDR3 covers 16 residues. Germline CDR1 and CDR2: SGHNT and YYREEE (reference sequence). The chain's CDR3 is CASSFGVAGGGSEQFF. The CDR3 region has the DNA TGTGCCAGCAGCTTCGGAGTAGCGGGAGGGGGAAGTGAGCAGTTCTTC. The whole variable domain, remainder taken from reference TRBV5-4 and TRBJ2-1, is ETGVTQSPTHLIKTRGQQVTLRCSSQSGHNTVSWYQQALGQGPQFIFQYYREEENGRGNFPPRFSGLQFPNYSSELNVNALELDDSALYLCASSFGVAGGGSEQFFGPGTRLTVL.

The chain is built from TRBV9 and TRBJ1-3; 11 bases agree with TRBD1. Germline CDR1 reads SGDLS; CDR2 reads YYNGEE. With 7 bases clipped from V and 2 bases from J, the junction kept 2 bases outside the gene matches. This CDR3 spans 14 amino acids. CDR3 region: CASGDRGTGNTIYF. CDR3 DNA: TGTGCCAGCGGGGACAGGGGGACTGGAAACACCATATATTTT.

V and J are TRBV27 and TRBJ1-2; 9 bases agree with TRBD1. The CDR3 has 13 residues. Trimming cost V 8 bases and J 8 bases; bases outside gene matches: 9. The germline CDR1 and CDR2 sequences are MNHEY and SMNVEV (reference sequence). The CDR3 region has the DNA TGTGCCAGCCGTATGACAGGGGGTGGAGGCTACACCTTC. This translates into CASRMTGGGGYTF.